This TCR beta chain was sequenced during a study of human T cells and chemical hapten exposure. The wider study: Minor volume differences among pooled libraries chiefly drove per-sample TCR yield variation. Findings and caveats of the study: No change in TCRs above 1 in 1000 frequency was produced by DPC sensitization.

As regards this clonotype: Its antigen remains unknown.

The V end lost 7 bases, the J end lost 6 bases, and 9 bases lay between the germline ends. Germline-derived CDR1 and CDR2 are MNHEY and SVGAGI. CDR3 length: 11 amino acids. TCRdb re-called the RACE reads with MiXCR, one entry per CDR3 protein. This table holds about 84,000 distinct CDR3 sequences, about 10% found once. Regarding time point: patch test 2, 6 weeks after DPC sensitization. Sample treatment: therapeutic diphenylcyclopropenone sensitization with weekly scalp DPC. The template was total RNA from unfractionated whole blood. This rearrangement joins TRBV6-5 to TRBJ1-2, with TRBD1 as a possible D gene (6 bases). The clonotype was recovered from a woman aged 45-60 years with alopecia areata. Some clones in this sample may be carry-over from other donors' samples. This material consisted of whole blood, taken in connection with sensitization to the hapten diphenylcyclopropenone (DPC). CDR3 coding DNA: TGTGCCAGCACAGGGGCGGATGGCTACACCTTC. Its translation is CASTGADGYTF.